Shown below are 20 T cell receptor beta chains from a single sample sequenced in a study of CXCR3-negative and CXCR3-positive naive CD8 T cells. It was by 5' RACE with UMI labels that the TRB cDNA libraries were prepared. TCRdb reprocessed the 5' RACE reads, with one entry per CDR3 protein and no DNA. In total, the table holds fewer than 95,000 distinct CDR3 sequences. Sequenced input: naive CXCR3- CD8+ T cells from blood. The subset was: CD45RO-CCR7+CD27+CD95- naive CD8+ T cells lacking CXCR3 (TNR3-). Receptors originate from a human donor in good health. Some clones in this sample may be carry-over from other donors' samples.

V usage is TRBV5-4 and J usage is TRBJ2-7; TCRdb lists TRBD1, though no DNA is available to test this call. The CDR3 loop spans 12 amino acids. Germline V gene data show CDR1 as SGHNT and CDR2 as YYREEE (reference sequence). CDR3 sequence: CASSPQGDEQYF.

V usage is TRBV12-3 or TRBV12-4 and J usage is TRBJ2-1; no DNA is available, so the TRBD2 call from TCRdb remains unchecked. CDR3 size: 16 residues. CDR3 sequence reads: CASSLSASGSPNEQFF.

The CDR3: CASRPWAGYNEQFF. The J gene is TRBJ2-1, the V gene TRBV2; without DNA, the TCRdb call of TRBD1 cannot be checked. The CDR3 extends over 14 amino acids. Germline CDR1 SNHLY, CDR2 FYNNEI.

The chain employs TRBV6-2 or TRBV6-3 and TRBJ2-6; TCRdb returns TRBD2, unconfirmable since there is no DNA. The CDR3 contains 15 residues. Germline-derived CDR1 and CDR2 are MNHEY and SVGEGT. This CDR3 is CASSESHSGANVLTF.

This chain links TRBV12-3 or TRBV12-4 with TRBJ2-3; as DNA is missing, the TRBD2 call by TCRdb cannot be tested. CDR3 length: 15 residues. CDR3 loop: CASSFVAGYTDTQYF.

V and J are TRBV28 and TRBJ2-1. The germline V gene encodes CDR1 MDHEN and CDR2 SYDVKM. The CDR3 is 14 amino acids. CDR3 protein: CASSFESSYNEQFF.

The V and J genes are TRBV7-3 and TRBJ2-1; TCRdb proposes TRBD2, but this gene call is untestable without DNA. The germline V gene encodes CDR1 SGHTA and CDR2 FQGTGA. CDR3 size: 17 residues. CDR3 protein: CASSLTGGEHRYNEQFF.

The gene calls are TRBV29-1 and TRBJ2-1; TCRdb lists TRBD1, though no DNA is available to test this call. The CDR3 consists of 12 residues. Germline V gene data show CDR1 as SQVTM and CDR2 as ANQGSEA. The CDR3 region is CSASGQNNEQFF.

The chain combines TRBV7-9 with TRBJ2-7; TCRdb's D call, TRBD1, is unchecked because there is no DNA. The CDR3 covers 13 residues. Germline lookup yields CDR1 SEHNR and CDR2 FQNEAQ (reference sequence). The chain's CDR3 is CASSLAGAEEQYF.

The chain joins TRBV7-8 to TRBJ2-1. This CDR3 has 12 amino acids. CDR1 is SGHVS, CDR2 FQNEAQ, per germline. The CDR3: CASSLGQDEQFF.

The CDR3 loop reads CASGFRSGSSYNEQFF. V and J are TRBV12-5 and TRBJ2-1. CDR1 LGHNT and CDR2 FRNRAP come from the germline V gene. The CDR3 consists of 16 residues.

This CDR3 reads CASSLAPPNEQFF. This chain connects TRBV7-2 to TRBJ2-1. Germline CDR1 and CDR2: SGHTA and FQGNSA. The CDR3 loop spans 13 amino acids.

CDR3 loop: CSAREATSGLNEQFF. This sequence joins TRBV20-1 and TRBJ2-1; no DNA is available, so the TRBD2 call from TCRdb remains unchecked. This CDR3 has 15 amino acids. CDR1 and CDR2 (germline): DFQATT, SNEGSKA (reference sequence).

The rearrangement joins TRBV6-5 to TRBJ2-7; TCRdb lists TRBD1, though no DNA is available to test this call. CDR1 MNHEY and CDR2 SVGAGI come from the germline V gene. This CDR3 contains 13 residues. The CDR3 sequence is CASSLGHSYEQYF.

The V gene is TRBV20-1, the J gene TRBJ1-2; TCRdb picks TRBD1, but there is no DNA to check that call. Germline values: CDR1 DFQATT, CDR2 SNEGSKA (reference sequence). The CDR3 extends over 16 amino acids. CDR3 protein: CSARWAGSAANYGYTF.

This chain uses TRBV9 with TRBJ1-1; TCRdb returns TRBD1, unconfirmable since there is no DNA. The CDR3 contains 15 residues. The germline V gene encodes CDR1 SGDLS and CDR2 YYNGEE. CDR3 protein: CASSAGTGGGTEAFF.

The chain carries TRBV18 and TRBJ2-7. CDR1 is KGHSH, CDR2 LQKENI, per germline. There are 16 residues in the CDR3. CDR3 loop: CASSPDGRNYPYEQYF.

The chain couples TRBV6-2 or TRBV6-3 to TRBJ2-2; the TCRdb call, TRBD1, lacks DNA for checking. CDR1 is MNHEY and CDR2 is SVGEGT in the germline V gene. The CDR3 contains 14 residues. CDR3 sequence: CASSLTGYTGELFF.

CDR3 region: CASSHGDTFWESEETQYF. The chain is built from TRBV14 and TRBJ2-5; TCRdb reports TRBD2, a call that lacks DNA to check it against. The germline CDR1 and CDR2 sequences are SGHDN and FVKESK. The CDR3 totals 18 residues. Full variable domain (outside the CDR3, taken from reference TRBV14 and TRBJ2-5): EAGVTQFPSHSVIEKGQTVTLRCDPISGHDNLYWYRRVMGKEIKFLLHFVKESKQDESGMPNNRFLAERTGGTYSTLKVQPAELEDSGVYFCASSHGDTFWESEETQYFGPGTRLLVL.

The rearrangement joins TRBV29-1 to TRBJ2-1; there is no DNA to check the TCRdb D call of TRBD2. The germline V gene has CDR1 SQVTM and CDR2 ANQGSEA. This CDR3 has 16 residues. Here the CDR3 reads CSVETLLAGEADEQFF.